The 15 T cell receptor beta chains reported below all come from one sample, sequenced in a study of metastatic and nonmetastatic thyroid tumors. TCRdb reprocessed the PCR reads via MiXCR. The table records around 45,000 clones, around 4% of them present only once. Patients had received no treatment of any kind before thyroid surgery. Sequenced input: blood. These receptors originate from a female donor with papillary thyroid cancer or a benign thyroid nodule (not recorded which). Some clones in this sample may be carry-over from other donors' samples.

By share of the sample, this clone is medium-sized. The gene calls are TRBV6-2 or TRBV6-3 and TRBJ1-1, with no clear D. The CDR3 is 14 residues long. Germline V CDR1 and CDR2: MNHEY, SVGEGT. V was clipped by 2 bases and J by 1 base, with 8 bases between them. CDR3 amino acids: CASSYRHENTEAFF. CDR3 in DNA: TGTGCCAGCAGTTACCGCCATGAGAACACTGAAGCTTTCTTT.

This clone was recorded at least ten times. This CDR3 reads CSVGLDPREKLFF. The CDR3 DNA follows: TGCAGCGTCGGTTTAGACCCAAGGGAAAAACTGTTTTTT. V is TRBV29-1 and J is TRBJ1-4; D call uncertain. Germline CDR1 SQVTM, CDR2 ANQGSEA. V was clipped by 6 bases and J by 8 bases, with 16 bases between them. The CDR3 runs 13 residues.

This clone was found many times. This chain links TRBV20-1 with TRBJ1-1, with D hard to call. V lost 6 bases, J lost 0 bases, and 17 bases lay in between. Germline CDR1 reads DFQATT; CDR2 reads SNEGSKA (reference sequence). The CDR3 extends over 15 amino acids. CDR3 protein: CSAPPRVYMNTEAFF. The CDR3 DNA reads TGCAGTGCCCCCCCCCGTGTTTACATGAACACTGAAGCTTTCTTT.

The genes are TRBV12-3 or TRBV12-4 and TRBJ2-7; the match to TRBD2 covers 10 bases. The CDR3 extends over 15 amino acids. The junction had 7 bases not matched to a gene; V was cut back by 6 bases and J by 2 bases. CDR3 amino acids: CASSYTSGVAYEQYF. The CDR3 nucleotides read TGTGCCAGCAGCTATACTAGCGGGGTGGCCTACGAGCAGTACTTC.

This clone was detected a few times. With a much larger clone just one base away, this may be a read error. The chain is built from TRBV4-2 and TRBJ2-3, with D possibly TRBD2 on 5 matching bases. V was trimmed by 5 bases and J by 4 bases, leaving 19 bases between them. This CDR3 has 16 residues. CDR1 is LGHNA, CDR2 YNFKEQ, per germline. The CDR3 DNA reads TGTGCCAGCAGCAAGATTCCGGGATTAGGCGCAGATACGCAGTATTTT. Translated: CASSKIPGLGADTQYF.

This clone was seen repeatedly, ten times or more. The chain employs TRBV2 and TRBJ2-7, with 13 nucleotides matching TRBD2. J lost 6 bases, V lost 1 base, and 9 bases had no gene match. This CDR3 spans 17 amino acids. Germline V CDR1 and CDR2: SNHLY, FYNNEI. The CDR3 here is CASSEGKTSGRAGEQYF. The CDR3 DNA reads as TGTGCCAGCAGTGAAGGTAAAACTAGCGGGAGGGCCGGCGAGCAGTACTTC. The full variable domain, its missing parts supplied by reference TRBV2 and TRBJ2-7, is EPEVTQTPSHQVTQMGQEVILRCVPISNHLYFYWYRQILGQKVEFLVSFYNNEISEKSEIFDDQFSVERPDGSNFTLKIRSTKLEDSAMYFCASSEGKTSGRAGEQYFGPGTRLTVT.

This clone is termed large. Distinct nucleotide sequences in the sample also encode this CDR3. The chain joins TRBV6-1 to TRBJ2-7; 13 nucleotides agree with TRBD2. The V gene end was trimmed by 1 base and the J gene end by 4 bases; junction bases not matched to a gene: 1. The CDR3 totals 15 residues. From germline, CDR1 is MNHNS and CDR2 SASEGT. The CDR3 nucleotides read TGTGCCAGCAGTGAAGGGACTAGCGGGAGTTACGAGCAGTACTTC. Its translation: CASSEGTSGSYEQYF.

In its sample, this clone was seen once. This sequence joins TRBV2 and TRBJ1-5; no clear D gene. This CDR3 is built from 13 residues. Germline V gene sequence: CDR1 SNHLY, CDR2 FYNNEI. V lost 2 bases, J lost 9 bases, and 11 bases lay in between. The CDR3 here is CASSEYLTPPQHF. CDR3 coding DNA: TGTGCCAGCAGTGAATATTTGACCCCGCCCCAGCATTTT.

In this sample, this clone turned up many times. The chain joins TRBV9 to TRBJ2-1; 15 bases line up with TRBD2. Germline CDR1 is SGDLS and CDR2 is YYNGEE. The CDR3 contains 18 residues. V lost 0 bases and J lost 3; bases outside the gene matches: 4. Written as DNA, the CDR3 is TGTGCCAGCAGCGTAGGAGGGACTAGCGGGAGGAACTACAATGAGCAGTTCTTC. It translates to CASSVGGTSGRNYNEQFF.

The chain employs TRBV2 and TRBJ1-1, with D perhaps matching TRBD1 (5 bases). The germline V gene has CDR1 SNHLY and CDR2 FYNNEI. The CDR3 consists of 13 residues. Trimming took off 9 bases at V and 4 bases at J, with 15 bases between the two ends. CDR3 loop: CASGGFEGTEAFF. The CDR3 DNA sequence: TGTGCCAGTGGGGGTTTTGAGGGCACTGAAGCTTTCTTT.

As for this clone: At one boundary the junction diverges from the germline segment, which might be a read error. The chain uses TRBV5-1 and TRBJ2-3; TRBD1 is a possible D gene (6 bases). CDR3 size: 17 residues. The germline V gene encodes CDR1 SGHRS and CDR2 YFSETQ. CDR3 in DNA: TGCGCCAGCAGCTTGCTTCCGGGACAAGATTCCACAGATACGCGGTATTTT. It encodes CASSLLPGQDSTDTRYF.

This clone was found many times. The rearrangement joins TRBV20-1 to TRBJ2-5; D is perhaps TRBD1 (6 bases). The V gene's germline CDR1 is DFQATT and CDR2 SNEGSKA (reference sequence). This CDR3 comprises 15 residues. Trimming shortened V by 0 bases and J by 1 base, and 12 bases separated the two germline ends. The CDR3 sequence is CSARDSQGIQETQYF. The CDR3 bases are TGCAGTGCTAGAGATTCCCAGGGGATCCAAGAGACCCAGTACTTC.

The V gene is TRBV11-1, the J gene TRBJ1-1, with 9 bases lining up with TRBD1. The CDR3 runs to 18 residues. After removal of 5 bases from V and 0 bases from J, the junction contained 13 bases not matched to a gene. Germline V gene data show CDR1 as SGHAT and CDR2 as FQDESV (reference sequence). This CDR3 is CASSPRTGAKLMNTEAFF. The CDR3 DNA follows: TGTGCCAGCAGCCCACGGACAGGGGCTAAACTTATGAACACTGAAGCTTTCTTT.

This clone was seen at least ten times. This chain uses TRBV18 with TRBJ2-2, with D perhaps TRBD1 (5 bases). CDR3 length: 15 amino acids. The V gene's germline CDR1 is KGHSH and CDR2 LQKENI. The ends were cut back, 3 bases at V and 4 bases at J, with 12 bases in the middle. CDR3 in amino acids: CASSPSQGSTGELFF. The DNA for the CDR3 is TGTGCCAGCTCACCGTCCCAGGGTTCCACCGGGGAGCTGTTTTTT.

The V call is TRBV6-1, the J call TRBJ2-7; TRBD2 agrees at 8 bases. Germline-derived CDR1 and CDR2 are MNHNS and SASEGT. Unmatched junction bases numbered 3, after V lost 2 bases and J lost 3 bases. The CDR3 contains 14 residues. The chain's CDR3 is CASSETAGVYEQYF. The CDR3 DNA follows: TGTGCCAGCAGTGAAACAGCGGGAGTCTACGAGCAGTACTTC.